This T cell receptor (beta chain) was identified during a study of T cell repertoires in cytomegalovirus infection. Study summary: Through public TCR beta signatures, both CMV infection and matching HLA type were indicated. Study results and caveats: HLA-C-restricted CMV clonotypes gave the most frequent clonotype in two of eight donors. Cumulated frequencies of public TCR beta families served to identify carriers of CMV plus the relevant HLA.

Via MiXCR, TCRdb re-called the reads, giving one row per CDR3 protein. The sample records 200,000 or so distinct CDR3 sequences, under 30% being singletons. This clonotype was recorded at least ten times. Antigen specificity is unknown. This CDR3 has 15 amino acids. V lost 5 bases and J 0 bases, leaving 11 bases between the germline ends. Germline-derived CDR1 and CDR2 are SGHVS and FQNEAQ. The receptor was isolated from a human donor in good health (CMV status not recorded). Some clones in this sample may be carry-over from other donors' samples. Input material: PBMCs. The gene calls are TRBV7-8 and TRBJ1-3; D not resolved. The CDR3, as DNA: TGTGCCAGCAGCGCTGGAGTCTCCTCTGGAAACACCATATATTTT. Residues: CASSAGVSSGNTIYF.